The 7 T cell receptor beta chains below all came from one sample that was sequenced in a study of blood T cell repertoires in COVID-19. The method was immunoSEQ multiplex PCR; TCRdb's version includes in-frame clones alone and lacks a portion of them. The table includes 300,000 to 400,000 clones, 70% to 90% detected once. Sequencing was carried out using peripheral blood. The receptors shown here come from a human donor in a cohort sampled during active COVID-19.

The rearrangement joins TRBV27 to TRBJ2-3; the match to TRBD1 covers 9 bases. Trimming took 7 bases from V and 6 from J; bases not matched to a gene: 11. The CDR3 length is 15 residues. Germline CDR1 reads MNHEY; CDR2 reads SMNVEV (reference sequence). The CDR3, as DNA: TGTGCCAGCATGGCCGGCGGGACAGGGACCGATACGCAGTATTTT. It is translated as CASMAGGTGTDTQYF.

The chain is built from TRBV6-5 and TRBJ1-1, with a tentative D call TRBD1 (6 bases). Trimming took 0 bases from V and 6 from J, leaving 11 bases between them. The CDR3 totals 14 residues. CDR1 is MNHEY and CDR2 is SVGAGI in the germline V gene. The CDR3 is CASSYSVRGPEAFF. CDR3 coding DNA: TGTGCCAGCAGTTACTCGGTCAGGGGCCCTGAAGCTTTCTTT.

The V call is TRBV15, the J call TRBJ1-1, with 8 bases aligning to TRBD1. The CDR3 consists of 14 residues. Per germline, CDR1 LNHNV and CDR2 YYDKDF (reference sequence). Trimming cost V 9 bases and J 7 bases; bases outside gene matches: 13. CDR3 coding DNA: TGTGCCACTTCGCCGGGGACAGGTTGGGTTGAAGCTTTCTTT. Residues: CATSPGTGWVEAFF. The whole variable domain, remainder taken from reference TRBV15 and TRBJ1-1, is DAMVIQNPRYQVTQFGKPVTLSCSQTLNHNVMYWYQQKSSQAPKLLFHYYDKDFNNEADTPDNFQSRRPNTSFCFLDIRSPGLGDTAMYLCATSPGTGWVEAFFGQGTRLTVV.

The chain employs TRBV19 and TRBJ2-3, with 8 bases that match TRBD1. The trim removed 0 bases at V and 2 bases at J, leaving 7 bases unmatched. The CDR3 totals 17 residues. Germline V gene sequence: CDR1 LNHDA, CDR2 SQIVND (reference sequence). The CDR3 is CASSIDRVRGPTDTQYF. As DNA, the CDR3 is TGTGCCAGTAGTATAGATCGAGTCAGGGGGCCCACAGATACGCAGTATTTT.

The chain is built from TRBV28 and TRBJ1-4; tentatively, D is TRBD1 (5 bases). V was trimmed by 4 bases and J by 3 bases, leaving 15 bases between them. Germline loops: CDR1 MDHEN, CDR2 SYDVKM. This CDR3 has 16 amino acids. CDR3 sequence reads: CASSSRSRVSNEKLFF. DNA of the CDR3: TGTGCCAGCAGTTCACGAAGCAGGGTTTCTAATGAAAAACTGTTTTTT.

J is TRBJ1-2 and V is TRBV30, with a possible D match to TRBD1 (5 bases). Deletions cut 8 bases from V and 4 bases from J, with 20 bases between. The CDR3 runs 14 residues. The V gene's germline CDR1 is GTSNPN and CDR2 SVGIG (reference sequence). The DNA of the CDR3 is TGTGCCCGCAGGGTGAAACGAGGTATCTATGGCTACACCTTC. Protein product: CARRVKRGIYGYTF.

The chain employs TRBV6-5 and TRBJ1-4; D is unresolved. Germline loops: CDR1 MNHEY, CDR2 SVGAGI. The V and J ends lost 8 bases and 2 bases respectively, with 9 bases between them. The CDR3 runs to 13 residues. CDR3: CASRGVTNEKLFF. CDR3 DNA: TGTGCCAGCCGCGGGGTGACTAATGAAAAACTGTTTTTT.